The source of this T cell receptor beta chain is a study of cytomegalovirus exposure and HLA in healthy donors (dated by TCRdb to about 2017). Regarding the complete study: An earlier analysis of more than 550 of the donors reported approximately 300 Gb of sequence data and some 110 million unique TCR beta sequences obtained from approximately 180 million T cells. An early release covering just under 650 HLA-typed donors comprised approximately 290 gigabases of sequencing data and approximately 85 million unique TCR sequences. The T cell repertoires of several hundred subjects were profiled by immunosequencing and related to cytomegalovirus serostatus. The study aimed to test whether cataloging public T cell receptors could reveal signatures of past pathogen exposure. Class I and class II HLA loci were covered by the typing at four-digit resolution. The number of typed donors differed by locus: roughly 620-640 for A, B, C, DRB1 and DQB1; 522 for DQA1; approximately 600 for DPA1; and roughly 470 for DPB1. In a later analysis, previously published TCR beta repertoires from 500 to 750 donors were re-analyzed and high-resolution HLA genotyping was added so that TCR occurrence patterns could be studied. Genome-wide SNP genotypes for about three fifths of the roughly 670 donors were used in a later genetic analysis, which treated that subset as a discovery cohort. The later analysis used no new phenotypic data to find candidate immune exposures, relying instead on TCR beta sequences and their occurrence across donors. All discovery cohort repertoires had been generated on a single sequencing platform. Of the 300 to 450 genotyped donors, less than 85% were placed in the genetic ancestry cluster associated with self-reported Caucasian donors. To predict cytomegalovirus infection status, the study brought together high-throughput TCR immunosequencing, statistical association of individual TCRs with disease status, and machine learning. Donor age, sex, ethnicity and CMV serostatus were compiled alongside the repertoire data. Among around 400 genotyped donors of the cohort, an average of approximately 240,000 unique TCR beta nucleotide sequences were sequenced per donor, around 20% of them non-productive. An earlier analysis of 587 of the donors used high-throughput TCR beta sequencing to judge whether each TCR beta V gene segment behaved as functional or pseudogenic. Roughly five DR-DQ haplotypes were treated as single units for association and clustering because of strong linkage in the cohort. Along with the roughly 670-subject first cohort, a separate validation cohort of over a hundred different subjects was used.

From a lookup of the germline V gene (reference sequence), CDR1 and CDR2 are PRHDT and FYEKMQ. V loses 5 bases at its end and J loses 3 bases; junction bases beyond the gene matches: 6. The CDR3 spans 15 residues, from the cysteine through the phenylalanine. The entry retains the CDR3 DNA only, 45 bases that are in frame from base 1. The cohort consisted of fewer than 700 healthy bone marrow donors. At the time of sampling, every cohort member was nominally healthy, though immune exposures that went unrecorded were likely present. The donor was CMV seropositive and was included in the group of approximately 310 seropositive cohort members. A peripheral blood sample was provided by each donor, and peripheral blood mononuclear cells were used for TCR beta sequencing. Genomic DNA was extracted from the blood cell samples with the Qiagen DNeasy Blood Extraction Kit. As regards this clone: Its antigen is not yet known. Qualities for individual bases were not recorded, and no much larger clone is one base off.

Here is what the overall study found, with its caveats: Because counts were too low, seventeen rarely observed V segments, including chromosome 9 orphons, were excluded from the earlier analysis of a few hundred of the donors. While some public TCRs were present in many individuals, most TCR sequences turned up only very rarely across donors. In an earlier analysis of some 500 of the donors, most TCR beta V segments were observed in productive rearrangements about 87% or about 30% of the time, broadly matching IMGT annotations. In a later genetic analysis, a missense DCLRE1C variant was associated with V-gene and J-gene trimming of TCR beta chains, and the association was replicated in an independent cohort. In a later analysis, several top co-occurrence clusters were reported to appear linked to parvovirus B19, influenza, CMV and Epstein-Barr virus. The study listed 164 TCR beta chains as associated with cytomegalovirus. The 87-base-pair reads could not distinguish some IMGT-functional V segments, including TRBV6-2 and TRBV6-3, so those segments were excluded. The presence/absence analyses assumed that sequencing depth was roughly uniform across donors, and that assumption may not be true. A further reported finding was that TCR beta sequences accurately predicted the HLA-A and HLA-B alleles for most subjects in the first cohort. Compared with the roughly 670-donor mean, donors in an Asian-associated ancestry cluster had fewer N-insertions in productive TCRs, according to a later genetic analysis. When HLA alleles, especially DR and DQ, strongly co-occurred, TCR associations were difficult to assign to individual alleles. The sequencing pipeline was judged likely to have produced a cluster of highly shared sequence variants as a technical artifact. In a later analysis, most CMV-associated TCR beta chains were found to appear HLA-restricted, with HLA associations seemingly driven largely by CMV exposure. The authors suggested that the approach could potentially be extended to other disease states and immunological phenotypes. In a later analysis, TCR association rates were found to vary across HLA loci, with the most associated TCRs seen for DRB1 alleles and the fewest for HLA-C alleles. Three of the identified cytomegalovirus-associated TCR beta chains were confirmed in vitro to be specific for cytomegalovirus antigens. Correlated functional status among segregating V segments might reflect linkage disequilibrium, but an unknown experimental factor could not be ruled out. Cytomegalovirus status was reported to be diagnosed by the classifier with high specificity and sensitivity in both the original and validation cohorts. For the cohort, immune exposure information was limited to CMV serostatus. HLA typing was unavailable for some donors at each locus, so association tests used only the typed subset. Specific HLA alleles were associated with more than 15,000 TCR beta sequences at a false discovery rate of 0.05 in a later analysis. In a later analysis, HLA-associated TCR beta chains were found to be more clonally expanded and to have lower generation probabilities than equally common non-associated chains. Only TCR beta chains were sequenced in this cohort, and the absence of alpha or paired-chain data limited detectable features.

The library was built by means of the immunoSEQ multiplex PCR assay. A mixture of 60 forward primers for TCR Vbeta segments and 13 reverse primers for TCR Jbeta segments was used in the multiplex PCR. Amplification of the CDR3 region of rearranged TCR beta genes was performed with a multiplex PCR assay on genomic DNA. The Illumina HiSeq System was used to sequence the amplified TCR beta libraries as 87-base-pair reads. As for the original processing: A later analysis tallied around 80 million unique TCR beta chains across the 666 repertoires, and about 10 million of those chains were shared by two or more donors. To remove PCR and sequencing errors, raw reads were error-corrected and collapsed into unique sequences using a nearest-neighbor algorithm that merged closely related sequences. V, D and J gene segments were assigned by aligning CDR3 sequences to IMGT reference sequences. Each retained sequence needed at least a six-nucleotide match to both a V gene segment and a J gene segment. Rearrangements were called productive when the CDR3 lacked stop codons and stayed in frame with V and J; all others were non-productive. CDR3 was defined by IMGT convention, running from the second conserved V-encoded cysteine to the conserved J-encoded phenylalanine. The earlier analysis of some 580 of the donors excluded any sequence lacking an unambiguous match to a single V gene segment. In an earlier analysis of several hundred of the donors, V segments were called functional above 56.7% productive rearrangements and were called segregating when the between-donor standard deviation exceeded 5%. A statistical classification framework was built to diagnose cytomegalovirus status from the catalog of TCR beta chain sequences. A later analysis assigned V and J genes by comparing TCR nucleotide sequences with IMGT/GENE-DB human TR gene sequences. The TCRdist pipeline was used in a later analysis to assign CDR3 sequences and most-parsimonious VDJ recombination scenarios. A later analysis defined each TCR beta chain by its CDR3 amino acid sequence plus V-gene family, and excluded reads lacking a unique V-gene family. A later analysis removed 450 to 600 highly shared, low-generation-probability nucleotide sequences to deal with suspected cross-contamination and a sequencing artifact. A later analysis calculated a clonal expansion index for each public chain from normalized within-repertoire ranks of inferred template counts. In a later analysis, generation probabilities were computed using a VDJ recombination model fitted to out-of-frame rearrangements, and the results were checked against IGoR. In a later analysis, TCR-TCR, TCR-HLA and TCR-CMV co-occurrence was scored with hypergeometric tests, and a repertoire-size bias correction was applied to TCR pairs. A later analysis estimated false discovery rates by permuting HLA or CMV assignments 20 times. A later analysis grouped co-occurring TCRs with DBSCAN, adding TCRdist sequence similarity when clustering within HLA-allele-positive subsets. Repertoires with fewer than 30,000 or more than 120,000 public chains were left out of co-occurrence clustering, as were five repertoires with anomalous nucleotide sharing. Not all clones reach the TCRdb copy of this immuneACCESS table, which keeps in-frame sequences only. Checked studies attribute under half of the gap to unresolved V genes and leave the rest unexplained. V, J and clone size are those of that table, while D and trimming were read from the DNA. This sample comprises about 83,000 clones, around 79% of them detected only once. 5% to 7% of the sample is held by the ten biggest clonotypes.

The source is a man aged 18-30 years in good health and CMV-seropositive. The sequence is built from TRBV13 and TRBJ2-1, and 8 junction bases match TRBD2. The sample taken for sequencing was PBMCs. The DNA sequence reads TGTGCCAGCAGCGAGGTCGGGAGGGACTACAATGAGCAGTTCTTC. Translated, it reads CASSEVGRDYNEQFF.